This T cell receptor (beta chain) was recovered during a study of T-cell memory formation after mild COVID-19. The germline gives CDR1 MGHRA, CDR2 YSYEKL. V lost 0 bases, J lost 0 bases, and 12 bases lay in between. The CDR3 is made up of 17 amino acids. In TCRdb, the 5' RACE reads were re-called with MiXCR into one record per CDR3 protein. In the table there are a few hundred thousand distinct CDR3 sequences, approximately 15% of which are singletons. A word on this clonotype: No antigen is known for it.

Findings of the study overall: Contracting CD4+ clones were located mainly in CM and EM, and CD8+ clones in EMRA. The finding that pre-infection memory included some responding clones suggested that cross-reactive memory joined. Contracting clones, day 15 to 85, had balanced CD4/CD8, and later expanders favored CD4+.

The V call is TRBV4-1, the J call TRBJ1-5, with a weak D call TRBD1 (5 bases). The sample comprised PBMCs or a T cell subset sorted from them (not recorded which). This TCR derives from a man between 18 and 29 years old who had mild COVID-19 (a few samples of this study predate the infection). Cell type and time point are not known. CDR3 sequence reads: CASSQDRDSDSNQPQHF. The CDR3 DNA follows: TGCGCCAGCAGCCAAGATCGAGACAGCGATAGCAATCAGCCCCAGCATTTT.